The entry that follows covers one T cell receptor beta chain sequence. The data belong to a study of blood T cell repertoires in COVID-19. Profiling relied on immunoSEQ multiplex PCR, and the TCRdb table lists in-frame clones only, not all of them. There are 200,000 to 250,000 clones in the sample; less than 90% occur only once, and about 6.6% lies in the top ten. This receptor was taken from a middle-aged woman who had recovered from COVID-19. The sample taken for sequencing was PBMCs or T cells enriched from blood (not recorded which).

CDR3 protein: CASSLRVDRGVNEQFF. In nucleotides, the CDR3 is TGTGCCAGCAGCTTAAGAGTGGACAGGGGAGTCAATGAGCAGTTCTTC. The V call is TRBV7-3, the J call TRBJ2-1; 9 bases are shared with TRBD1. V was pared by 1 base and J by 6 bases, with 7 bases of the junction left unmatched. The CDR3 totals 16 residues. Looked up from germline, CDR1 is SGHTA and CDR2 is FQGTGA.